This entry describes one T cell receptor (beta chain). The data stem from a study of T-cell reconstitution after alpha-beta-depleted transplantation in children. The CDR3 spans 16 residues. Germline loops: CDR1 SGHAT, CDR2 FQDESV (reference sequence). V shed 5 bases and J shed 7 bases, with 21 bases lying between them. Unique molecular identifiers tagged the TCRbeta library. Each CDR3 protein gets one entry after TCRdb re-called the PCR reads with MiXCR. This sample has about 270,000 distinct CDR3 sequences; nearly 10% occur once, and the top ten carry 9.5% to 13%. The chain recombines TRBV11-1 with TRBJ2-1, with unresolved D. The source of this sequence is a human donor who donated a stem cell graft to a child with SCID. Material: PBMCs from the stem cell graft donor, obtained from the stem cell graft. This CDR3 is CASSPRPSQIINEQFF. DNA for the CDR3: TGTGCCAGCAGCCCCCGGCCGAGTCAGATAATTAATGAGCAGTTCTTC.